These 18 T cell receptor beta chains originate from one sample sequenced in a study of blood T cell repertoires in COVID-19. TCRdb's copy holds only in-frame clones and misses some; the assay was immunoSEQ multiplex PCR. The sample contains approximately 100,000 clones, 85% of which appear only once. Specimen: peripheral blood. These receptors came from a human donor in a cohort sampled during active COVID-19.

The chain is built from TRBV28 and TRBJ2-7; 10 bases align to TRBD1. Germline V gives CDR1 MDHEN, CDR2 SYDVKM. This CDR3 contains 15 residues. With V trimmed by 3 bases and J by 3 bases, 5 bases remained unmatched. The CDR3 is CASSLLGTGVYEQYF. The CDR3 DNA reads as TGTGCCAGCAGTTTGTTGGGGACAGGGGTCTACGAGCAGTACTTC.

The sample holds one count of this clone. This chain connects TRBV28 to TRBJ2-7; D ambiguous. The CDR3 has 13 amino acids. CDR1 MDHEN and CDR2 SYDVKM come from the germline V gene. V was trimmed by 2 bases and J by 6 bases, leaving 11 bases between them. The CDR3 sequence is CASSLDRYLEQYF. The CDR3 DNA reads as TGTGCCAGCAGTTTAGATCGGTATCTCGAGCAGTACTTC.

The V and J genes are TRBV18 and TRBJ2-3, with 7 bases matching TRBD1. Germline V lookup: CDR1 KGHSH, CDR2 LQKENI. This CDR3 has 17 amino acids. With V trimmed by 2 bases and J by 0 bases, 8 bases remained unmatched. The CDR3 here is CASSPISDRASTDTQYF. DNA of the CDR3: TGTGCCAGCTCACCAATCTCCGACAGGGCTAGCACAGATACGCAGTATTTT.

V gene TRBV5-1 combines with J gene TRBJ2-5; D might be TRBD2 (6 bases). CDR1 SGHRS and CDR2 YFSETQ come from the germline V gene. The V end lost 7 bases, the J end lost 3 bases, and 19 bases lay between the germline ends. The CDR3 has 15 amino acids. Here the CDR3 reads CASGERGGGEETQYF. The CDR3 DNA reads as TGCGCCAGCGGGGAACGTGGGGGAGGAGAAGAGACCCAGTACTTC.

The chain carries TRBV27 and TRBJ2-7, with 9 bases lining up with TRBD1. The J segment lost 5 bases and the V segment lost 2 bases, leaving 4 bases of the junction unmatched. The CDR3 extends over 14 amino acids. Germline CDR1 MNHEY, CDR2 SMNVEV (reference sequence). The CDR3 nucleotides are TGTGCCAGCAGTTTACGGGACAGGGTGAACGAGCAGTACTTC. As protein: CASSLRDRVNEQYF.

CDR3 sequence (DNA): TGCAGCGTTGATGGAGGTCTCGAGCAGTACTTC. Translating gives CSVDGGLEQYF. This chain links TRBV29-1 with TRBJ2-7; D is possibly TRBD2 (5 bases). The CDR3 is made up of 11 amino acids. V lost 3 bases, J lost 6 bases, and 9 bases lay in between. The germline CDR1 and CDR2 sequences are SQVTM and ANQGSEA.

The chain couples TRBV6-2 or TRBV6-3 to TRBJ1-1; D perhaps matches TRBD1 (6 bases). The V gene's germline CDR1 is MNHEY and CDR2 SVGEGT. The CDR3 runs 15 residues. The V end lost 5 bases, the J end lost 3 bases, and 16 bases lay between the germline ends. CDR3 DNA: TGTGCCAGCAGTCCCCGGGGCAGGGGAGACACTGAAGCTTTCTTT. Residues: CASSPRGRGDTEAFF.

This chain joins TRBV7-2 and TRBJ1-2, with 9 bases lining up with TRBD1. The J segment lost 7 bases and the V segment lost 2 bases, leaving 8 bases of the junction unmatched. The CDR3 sequence is 15 residues long. Germline-derived CDR1 and CDR2 are SGHTA and FQGNSA. The CDR3 DNA is TGTGCCAGCAGCTTAACGGAACAGGGGGCAGGTGGCTACACCTTC. It translates to CASSLTEQGAGGYTF.

The V and J genes are TRBV29-1 and TRBJ2-7, with TRBD1 identical over 7 bases. V lost 7 bases and J lost 3; bases outside the gene matches: 6. Germline V gives CDR1 SQVTM, CDR2 ANQGSEA. The CDR3 length is 12 residues. The CDR3 sequence: CSGRDSLYEQYF. CDR3 DNA sequence: TGCAGCGGCCGGGACAGCCTCTACGAGCAGTACTTC.

Only one count was recorded for this clone. The chain couples TRBV19 to TRBJ2-1; 8 nucleotides match TRBD2. This CDR3 contains 20 residues. The germline gives CDR1 LNHDA, CDR2 SQIVND (reference sequence). The junction had 22 bases not matched to a gene; V was cut back by 3 bases and J by 6 bases. This chain's CDR3 is CASSILPGLGEIRASNEQFF. The CDR3 bases are TGTGCCAGTAGTATCCTCCCGGGACTAGGGGAGATCAGGGCCTCCAATGAGCAGTTCTTC.

This chain connects TRBV7-2 to TRBJ2-7; a possible D gene is TRBD1 (6 bases). V shed 7 bases and J shed 5 bases, with 12 bases lying between them. Germline V gene lookup returns CDR1 SGHTA and CDR2 FQGNSA. The CDR3 is 12 residues long. CDR3 coding DNA: TGTGCCAGCAACAAACAGGGACACGAGCAGTACTTC. Residues: CASNKQGHEQYF.

Notes on this clone: This specimen includes other DNA sequences encoding the same CDR3. This sequence joins TRBV10-3 and TRBJ1-1, with D unresolved. The CDR3 covers 12 residues. V lost 4 bases to trimming and J lost 2 bases, with 5 bases between them. CDR1 ENHRY and CDR2 SYGVKD come from the germline V gene. The CDR3 nucleotides read TGTGCCATCAGTGGCGGAAACACTGAAGCTTTCTTT. Residues: CAISGGNTEAFF.

Remarks on this clone: The identical CDR3 is also encoded by other nucleotide sequences in the sample. V is TRBV14 and J is TRBJ1-6; no clear D gene. Trimming removed 1 base at V and 4 bases at J, with 5 bases between. The CDR3 is made up of 14 amino acids. The V gene's germline CDR1 is SGHDN and CDR2 FVKESK. The CDR3 sequence is CASSQGQYNSPLHF. For the CDR3, the DNA is TGTGCCAGCAGCCAAGGGCAGTATAATTCACCCCTCCACTTT. Looking up the rest from reference TRBV14 and TRBJ1-6 gives the full variable domain: EAGVTQFPSHSVIEKGQTVTLRCDPISGHDNLYWYRRVMGKEIKFLLHFVKESKQDESGMPNNRFLAERTGGTYSTLKVQPAELEDSGVYFCASSQGQYNSPLHFGNGTRLTVT.

V is TRBV30 and J is TRBJ2-3, with 10 bases lining up with TRBD2. The CDR3 runs to 15 residues. From germline, CDR1 is GTSNPN and CDR2 SVGIG (reference sequence). The V gene end was trimmed by 5 bases and the J gene end by 5 bases; junction bases not matched to a gene: 10. The CDR3 DNA reads TGTGCCTGGGCTGCCCTAGCGGGGGACGTAGATACGCAGTATTTT. Protein product: CAWAALAGDVDTQYF. Supplemented by reference TRBV30 and TRBJ2-3, the full variable domain reads SQTIHQWPATLVQPVGSPLSLECTVEGTSNPNLYWYRQAAGRGLQLLFYSVGIGQISSEVPQNLSASRPQDRQFILSSKKLLLSDSGFYLCAWAALAGDVDTQYFGPGTRLTVL.

The chain carries TRBV5-1 and TRBJ2-1, with D maybe TRBD2 (6 bases). Trimming stripped 3 bases from V and 0 bases from J, with 10 bases between. Looked up from germline, CDR1 is SGHRS and CDR2 is YFSETQ. CDR3 length equals 15 residues. In DNA, the CDR3 is TGCGCCAGCAGCTCCGGGGGTAGCTCCTACAATGAGCAGTTCTTC. Amino acids: CASSSGGSSYNEQFF.

This clone was picked up one time. The chain couples TRBV6-1 to TRBJ2-7; possibly TRBD1 for D (7 bases). The germline gives CDR1 MNHNS, CDR2 SASEGT. The CDR3 is 15 amino acids. Between the trimmed V and J ends, which lost 1 base and 3 bases, there was a span of 13 bases. For the CDR3, the DNA is TGTGCCAGCAGTGAAGGGCAGGGGGGCCACTACGAGCAGTACTTC. Its translation: CASSEGQGGHYEQYF.

This rearrangement joins TRBV10-3 to TRBJ2-6; possibly TRBD1 for D (6 bases). Per the germline V gene, CDR1 is ENHRY and CDR2 is SYGVKD. V lost 10 bases to trimming and J lost 4 bases, with 11 bases between them. The CDR3 consists of 13 residues. CDR3 DNA: TGTGCCACCACAGGGTCGGGGGCCAACGTCCTGACTTTC. Translation: CATTGSGANVLTF.

The V gene is TRBV28, the J gene TRBJ2-7; 12 bases agree with TRBD1. The germline gives CDR1 MDHEN, CDR2 SYDVKM. V dropped 5 bases and J dropped 4; count of bases not matched to a gene: 6. The CDR3 length is 15 residues. The CDR3 region is CASSDPGQGAYEQYF. CDR3 nucleotide sequence: TGTGCCAGCAGTGATCCGGGACAGGGGGCATACGAGCAGTACTTC.